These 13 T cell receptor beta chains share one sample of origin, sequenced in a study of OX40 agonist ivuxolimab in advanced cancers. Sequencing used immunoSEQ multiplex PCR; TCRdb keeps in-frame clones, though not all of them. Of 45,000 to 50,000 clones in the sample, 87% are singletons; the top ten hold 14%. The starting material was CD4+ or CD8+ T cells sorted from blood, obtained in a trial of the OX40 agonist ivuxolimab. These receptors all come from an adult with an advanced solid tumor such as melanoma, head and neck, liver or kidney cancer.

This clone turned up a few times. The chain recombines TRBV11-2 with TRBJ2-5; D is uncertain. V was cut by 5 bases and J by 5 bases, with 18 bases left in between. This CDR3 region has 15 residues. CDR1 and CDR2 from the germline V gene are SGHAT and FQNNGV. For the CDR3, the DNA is TGTGCCAGCAGCATTCCCGGGTCCCTCGGGGAGACCCAGTACTTC. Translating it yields CASSIPGSLGETQYF.

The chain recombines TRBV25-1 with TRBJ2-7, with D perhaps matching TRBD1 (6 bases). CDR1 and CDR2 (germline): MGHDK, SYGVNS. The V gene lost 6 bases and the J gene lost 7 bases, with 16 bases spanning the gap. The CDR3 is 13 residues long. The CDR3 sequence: CASSPGASQEQYF. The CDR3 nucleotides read TGTGCCAGCAGCCCAGGGGCGTCTCAGGAGCAGTACTTC.

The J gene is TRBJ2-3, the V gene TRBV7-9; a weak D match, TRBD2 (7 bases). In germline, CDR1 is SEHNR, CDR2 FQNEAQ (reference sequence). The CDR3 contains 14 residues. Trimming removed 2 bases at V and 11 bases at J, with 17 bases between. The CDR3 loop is CASSLTAGGRRQYF. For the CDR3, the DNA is TGTGCCAGCAGCTTAACGGCCGGGGGGCGAAGGCAGTATTTT.

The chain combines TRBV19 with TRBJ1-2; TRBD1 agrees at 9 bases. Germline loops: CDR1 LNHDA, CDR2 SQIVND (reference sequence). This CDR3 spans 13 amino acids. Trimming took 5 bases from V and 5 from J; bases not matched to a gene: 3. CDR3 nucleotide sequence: TGTGCCAGTAGTCGGGACAGGGTTTATGGCTACACCTTC. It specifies CASSRDRVYGYTF.

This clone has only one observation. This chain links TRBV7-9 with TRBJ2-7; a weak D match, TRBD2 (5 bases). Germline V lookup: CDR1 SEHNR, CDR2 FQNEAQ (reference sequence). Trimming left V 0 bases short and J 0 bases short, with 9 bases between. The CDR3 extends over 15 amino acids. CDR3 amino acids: CASSLAGSVSYEQYF. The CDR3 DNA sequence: TGTGCCAGCAGCTTAGCGGGTAGCGTCTCCTACGAGCAGTACTTC.

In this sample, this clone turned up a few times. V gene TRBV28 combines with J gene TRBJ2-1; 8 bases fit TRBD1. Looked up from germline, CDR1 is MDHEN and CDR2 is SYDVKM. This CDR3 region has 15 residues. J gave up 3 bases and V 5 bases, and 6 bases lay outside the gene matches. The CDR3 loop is CASSKTGTGYNEQFF. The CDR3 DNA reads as TGTGCCAGCAGTAAGACCGGGACAGGCTACAATGAGCAGTTCTTC.

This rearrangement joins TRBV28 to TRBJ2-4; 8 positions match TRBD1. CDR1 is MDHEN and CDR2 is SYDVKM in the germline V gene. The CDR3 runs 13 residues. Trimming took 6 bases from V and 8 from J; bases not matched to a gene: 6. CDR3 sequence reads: CASSRTGIDIQYF. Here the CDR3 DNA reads TGTGCCAGCAGCCGGACAGGGATAGACATTCAGTACTTC.

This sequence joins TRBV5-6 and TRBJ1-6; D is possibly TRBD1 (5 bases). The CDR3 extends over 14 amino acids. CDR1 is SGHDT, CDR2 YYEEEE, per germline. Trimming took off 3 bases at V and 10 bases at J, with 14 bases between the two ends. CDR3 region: CASSSRVWRSPLHF. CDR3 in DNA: TGTGCCAGCAGCTCCAGGGTATGGAGGTCACCCCTCCACTTT.

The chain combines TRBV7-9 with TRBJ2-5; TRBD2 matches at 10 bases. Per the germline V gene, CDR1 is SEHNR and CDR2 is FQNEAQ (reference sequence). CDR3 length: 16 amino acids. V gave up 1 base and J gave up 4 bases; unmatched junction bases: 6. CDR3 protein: CASSLVLAGVLETQYF. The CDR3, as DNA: TGTGCCAGCAGCTTAGTTCTAGCGGGAGTCTTAGAGACCCAGTACTTC. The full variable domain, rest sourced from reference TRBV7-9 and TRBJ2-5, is DTGVSQNPRHKITKRGQNVTFRCDPISEHNRLYWYRQTLGQGPEFLTYFQNEAQLEKSRLLSDRFSAERPKGSFSTLEIQRTEQGDSAMYLCASSLVLAGVLETQYFGPGTRLLVL.

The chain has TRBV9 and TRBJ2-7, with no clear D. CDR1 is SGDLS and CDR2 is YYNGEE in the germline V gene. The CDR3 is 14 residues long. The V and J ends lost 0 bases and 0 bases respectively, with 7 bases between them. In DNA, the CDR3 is TGTGCCAGCAGCGTAGAGCCGAGCTCCTACGAGCAGTACTTC. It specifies CASSVEPSSYEQYF.

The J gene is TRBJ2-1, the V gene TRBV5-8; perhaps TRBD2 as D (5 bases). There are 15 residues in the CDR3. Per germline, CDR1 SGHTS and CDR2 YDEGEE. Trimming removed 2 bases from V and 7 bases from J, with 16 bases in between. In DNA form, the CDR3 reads TGTGCCAGCAGCTTAGTGGGAGATTTTCTTAATGAGCAGTTCTTC. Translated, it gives CASSLVGDFLNEQFF.

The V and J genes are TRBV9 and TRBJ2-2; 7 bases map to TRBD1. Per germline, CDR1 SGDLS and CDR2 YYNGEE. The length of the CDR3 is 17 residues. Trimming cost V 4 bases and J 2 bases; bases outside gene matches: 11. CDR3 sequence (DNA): TGTGCCAGCAGCAACGACTGGACAGGAGTAAACACCGGGGAGCTGTTTTTT. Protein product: CASSNDWTGVNTGELFF.

The CDR3 DNA reads TGTGCCAGCAGCCCCAAGGTGGCGGGGGACAATGAGCAGTTCTTC. It codes for CASSPKVAGDNEQFF. The chain recombines TRBV7-3 with TRBJ2-1, with TRBD2 identical over 7 bases. The CDR3 length is 15 residues. J lost 5 bases, V lost 5 bases, and 9 bases had no gene match. Germline values: CDR1 SGHTA, CDR2 FQGTGA.